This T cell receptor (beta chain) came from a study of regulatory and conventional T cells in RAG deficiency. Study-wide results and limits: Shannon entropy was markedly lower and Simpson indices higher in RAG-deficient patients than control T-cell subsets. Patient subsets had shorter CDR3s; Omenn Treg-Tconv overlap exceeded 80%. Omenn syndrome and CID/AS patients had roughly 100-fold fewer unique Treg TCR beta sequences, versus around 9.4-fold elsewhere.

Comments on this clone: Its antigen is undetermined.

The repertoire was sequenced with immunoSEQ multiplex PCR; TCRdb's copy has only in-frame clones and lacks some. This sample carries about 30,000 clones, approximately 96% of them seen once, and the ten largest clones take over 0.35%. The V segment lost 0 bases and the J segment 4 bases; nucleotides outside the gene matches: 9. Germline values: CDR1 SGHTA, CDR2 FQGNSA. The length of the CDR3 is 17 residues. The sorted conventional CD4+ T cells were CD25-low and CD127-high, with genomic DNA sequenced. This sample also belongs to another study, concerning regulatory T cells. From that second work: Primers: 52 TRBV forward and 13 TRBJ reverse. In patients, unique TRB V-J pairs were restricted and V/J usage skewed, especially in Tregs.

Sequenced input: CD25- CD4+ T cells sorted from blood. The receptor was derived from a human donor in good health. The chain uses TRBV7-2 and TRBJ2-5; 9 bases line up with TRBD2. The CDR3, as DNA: TGTGCCAGCAGCTTAGCGGGAAGGCTAGCGGGATTAGAGACCCAGTACTTC. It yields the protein CASSLAGRLAGLETQYF.